The source of this TCR beta chain is a study of blood T cell repertoires in COVID-19. Across the study: Italy, Spain and the United States were the sources of the convalescent and acute COVID-19 samples. The analysed material was cDNA or gDNA that came from T cells, B-cell-depleted T cells, or PBMCs.

Methods used by the authors: Amplified reference gene primers provided the basis for estimating nucleated cell counts. This table comes from immunoSEQ multiplex PCR, and its TCRdb copy is limited to in-frame clones, with some not included. V and J calls and clone size are given by that table; D and trimming were obtained from the DNA. In the table there are over 85,000 clones, more than 75% of which are singletons. The TCR was taken from a woman older than 75 with active COVID-19. Sample: peripheral blood.

The CDR3 loop is CASSYSRRSSYEQYF. The DNA for the CDR3 is TGTGCCAGCAGTTACTCCCGCCGCAGTTCCTACGAGCAGTACTTC. The chain carries TRBV6-5 and TRBJ2-7; D remains ambiguous. The CDR3 extends over 15 amino acids. Per germline, CDR1 MNHEY and CDR2 SVGAGI. V gave up 0 bases and J gave up 1 base, with 10 bases separating them.